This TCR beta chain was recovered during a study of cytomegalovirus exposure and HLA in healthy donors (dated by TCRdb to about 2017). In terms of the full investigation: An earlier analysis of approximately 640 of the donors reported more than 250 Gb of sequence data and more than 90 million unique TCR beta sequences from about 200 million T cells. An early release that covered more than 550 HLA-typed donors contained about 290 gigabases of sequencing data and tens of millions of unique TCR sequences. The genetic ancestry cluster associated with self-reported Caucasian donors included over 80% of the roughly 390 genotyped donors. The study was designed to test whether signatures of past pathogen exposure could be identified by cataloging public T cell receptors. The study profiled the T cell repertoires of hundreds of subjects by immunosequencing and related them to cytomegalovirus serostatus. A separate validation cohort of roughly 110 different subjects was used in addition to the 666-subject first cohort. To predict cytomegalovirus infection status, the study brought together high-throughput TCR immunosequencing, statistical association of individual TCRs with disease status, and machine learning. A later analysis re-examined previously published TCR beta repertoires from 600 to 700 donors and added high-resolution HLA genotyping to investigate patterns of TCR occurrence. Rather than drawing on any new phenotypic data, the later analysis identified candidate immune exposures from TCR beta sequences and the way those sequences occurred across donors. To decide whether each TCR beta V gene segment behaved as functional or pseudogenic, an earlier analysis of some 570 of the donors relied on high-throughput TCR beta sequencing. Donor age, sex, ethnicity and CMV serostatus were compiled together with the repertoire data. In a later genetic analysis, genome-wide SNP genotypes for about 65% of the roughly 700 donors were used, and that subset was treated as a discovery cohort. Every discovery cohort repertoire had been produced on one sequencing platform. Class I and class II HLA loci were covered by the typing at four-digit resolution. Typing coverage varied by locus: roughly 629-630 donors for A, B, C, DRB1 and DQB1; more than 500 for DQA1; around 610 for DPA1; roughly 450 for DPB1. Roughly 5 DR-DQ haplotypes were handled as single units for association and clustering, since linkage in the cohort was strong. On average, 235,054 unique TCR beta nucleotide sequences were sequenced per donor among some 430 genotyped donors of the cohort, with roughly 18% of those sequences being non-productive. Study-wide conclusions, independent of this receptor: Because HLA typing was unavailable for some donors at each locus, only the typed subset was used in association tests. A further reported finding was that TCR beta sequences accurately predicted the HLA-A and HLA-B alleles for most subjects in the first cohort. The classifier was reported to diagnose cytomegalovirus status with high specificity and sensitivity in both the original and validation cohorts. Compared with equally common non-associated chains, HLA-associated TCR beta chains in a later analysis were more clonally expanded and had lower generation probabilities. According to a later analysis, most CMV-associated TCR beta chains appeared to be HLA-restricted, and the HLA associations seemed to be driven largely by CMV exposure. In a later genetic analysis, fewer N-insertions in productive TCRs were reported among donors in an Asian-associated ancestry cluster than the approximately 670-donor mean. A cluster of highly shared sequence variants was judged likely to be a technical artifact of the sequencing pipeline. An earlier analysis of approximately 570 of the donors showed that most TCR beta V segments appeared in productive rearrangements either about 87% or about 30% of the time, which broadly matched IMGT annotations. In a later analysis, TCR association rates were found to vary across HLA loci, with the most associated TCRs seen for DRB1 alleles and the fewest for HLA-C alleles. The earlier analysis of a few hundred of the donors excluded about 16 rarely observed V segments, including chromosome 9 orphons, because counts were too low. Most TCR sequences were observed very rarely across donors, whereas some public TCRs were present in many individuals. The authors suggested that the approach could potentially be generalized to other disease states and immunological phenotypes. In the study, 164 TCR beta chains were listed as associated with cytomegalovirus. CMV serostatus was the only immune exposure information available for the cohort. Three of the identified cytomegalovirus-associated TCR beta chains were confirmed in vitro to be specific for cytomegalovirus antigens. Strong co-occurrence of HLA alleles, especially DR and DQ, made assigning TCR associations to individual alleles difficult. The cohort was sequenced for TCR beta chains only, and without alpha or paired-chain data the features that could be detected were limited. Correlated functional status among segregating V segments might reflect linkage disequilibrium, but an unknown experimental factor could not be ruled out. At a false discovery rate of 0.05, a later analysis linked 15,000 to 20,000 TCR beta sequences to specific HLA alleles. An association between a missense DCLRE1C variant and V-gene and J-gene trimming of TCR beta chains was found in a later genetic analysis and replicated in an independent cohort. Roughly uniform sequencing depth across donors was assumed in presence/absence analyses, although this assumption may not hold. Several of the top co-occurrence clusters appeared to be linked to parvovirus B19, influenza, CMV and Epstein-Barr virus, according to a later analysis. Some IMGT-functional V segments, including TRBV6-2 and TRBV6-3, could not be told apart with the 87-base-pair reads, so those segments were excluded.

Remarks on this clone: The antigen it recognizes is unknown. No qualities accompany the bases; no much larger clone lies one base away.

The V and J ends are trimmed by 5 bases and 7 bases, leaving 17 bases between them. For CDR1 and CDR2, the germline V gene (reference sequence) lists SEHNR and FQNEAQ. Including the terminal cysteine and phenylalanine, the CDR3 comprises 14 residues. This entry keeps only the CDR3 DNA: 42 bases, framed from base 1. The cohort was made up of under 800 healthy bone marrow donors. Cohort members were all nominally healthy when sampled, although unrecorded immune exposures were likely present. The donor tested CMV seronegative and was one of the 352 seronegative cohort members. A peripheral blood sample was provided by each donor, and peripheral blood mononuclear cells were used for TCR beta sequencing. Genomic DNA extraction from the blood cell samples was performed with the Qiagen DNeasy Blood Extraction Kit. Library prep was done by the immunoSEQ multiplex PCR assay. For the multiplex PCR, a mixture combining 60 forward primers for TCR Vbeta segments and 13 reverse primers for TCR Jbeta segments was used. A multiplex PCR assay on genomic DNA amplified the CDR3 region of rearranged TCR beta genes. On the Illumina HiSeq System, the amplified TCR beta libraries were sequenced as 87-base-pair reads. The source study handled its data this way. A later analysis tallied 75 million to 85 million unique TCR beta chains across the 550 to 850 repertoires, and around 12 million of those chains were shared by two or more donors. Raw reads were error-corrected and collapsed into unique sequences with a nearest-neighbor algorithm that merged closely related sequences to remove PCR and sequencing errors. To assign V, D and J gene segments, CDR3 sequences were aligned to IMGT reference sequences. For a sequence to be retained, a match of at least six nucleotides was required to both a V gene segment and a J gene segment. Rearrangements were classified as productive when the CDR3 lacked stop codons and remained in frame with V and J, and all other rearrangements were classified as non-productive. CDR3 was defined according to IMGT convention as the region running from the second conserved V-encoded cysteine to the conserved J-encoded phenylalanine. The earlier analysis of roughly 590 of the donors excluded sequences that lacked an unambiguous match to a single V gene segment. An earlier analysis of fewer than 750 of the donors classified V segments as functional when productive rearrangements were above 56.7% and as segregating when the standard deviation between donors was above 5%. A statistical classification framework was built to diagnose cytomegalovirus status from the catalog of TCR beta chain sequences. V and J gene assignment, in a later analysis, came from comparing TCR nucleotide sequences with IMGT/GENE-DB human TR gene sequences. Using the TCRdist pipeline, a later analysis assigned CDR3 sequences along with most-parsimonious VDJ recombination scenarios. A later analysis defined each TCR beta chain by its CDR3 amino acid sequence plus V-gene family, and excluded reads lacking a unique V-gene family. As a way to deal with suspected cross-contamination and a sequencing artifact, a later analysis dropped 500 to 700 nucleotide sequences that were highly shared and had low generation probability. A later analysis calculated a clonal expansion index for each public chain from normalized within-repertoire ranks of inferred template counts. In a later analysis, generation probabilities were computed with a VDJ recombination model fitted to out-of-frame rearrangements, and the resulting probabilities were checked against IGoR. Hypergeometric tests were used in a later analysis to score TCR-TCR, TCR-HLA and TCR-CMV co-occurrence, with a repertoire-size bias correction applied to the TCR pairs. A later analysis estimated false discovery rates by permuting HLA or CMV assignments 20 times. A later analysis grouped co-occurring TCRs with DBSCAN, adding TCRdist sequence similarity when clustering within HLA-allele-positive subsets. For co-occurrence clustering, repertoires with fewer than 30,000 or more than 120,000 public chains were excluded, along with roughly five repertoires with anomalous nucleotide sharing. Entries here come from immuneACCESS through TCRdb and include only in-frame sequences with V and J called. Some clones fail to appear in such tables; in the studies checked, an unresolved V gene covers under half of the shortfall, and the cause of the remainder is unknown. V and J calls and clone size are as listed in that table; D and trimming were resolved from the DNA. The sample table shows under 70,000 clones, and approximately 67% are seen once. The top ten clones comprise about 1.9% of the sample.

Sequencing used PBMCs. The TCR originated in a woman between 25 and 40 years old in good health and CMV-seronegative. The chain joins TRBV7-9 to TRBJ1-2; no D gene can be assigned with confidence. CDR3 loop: CASSREEGLGGYTF. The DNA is TGTGCCAGCAGCCGCGAGGAGGGTTTAGGTGGCTACACCTTC.